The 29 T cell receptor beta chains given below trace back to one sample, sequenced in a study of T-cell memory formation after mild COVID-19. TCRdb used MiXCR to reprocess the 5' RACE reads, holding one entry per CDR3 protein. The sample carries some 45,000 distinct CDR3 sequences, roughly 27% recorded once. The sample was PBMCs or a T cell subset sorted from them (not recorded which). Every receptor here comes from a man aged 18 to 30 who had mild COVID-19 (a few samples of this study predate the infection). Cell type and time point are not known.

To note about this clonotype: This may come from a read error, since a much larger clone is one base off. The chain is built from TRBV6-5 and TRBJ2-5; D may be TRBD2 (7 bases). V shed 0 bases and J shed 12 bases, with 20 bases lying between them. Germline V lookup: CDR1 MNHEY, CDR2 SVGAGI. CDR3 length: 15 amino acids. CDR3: CASSYSIGGREGKYF. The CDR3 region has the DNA TGTGCCAGCAGTTACTCAATCGGGGGCAGGGAGGGCAAGTACTTC.

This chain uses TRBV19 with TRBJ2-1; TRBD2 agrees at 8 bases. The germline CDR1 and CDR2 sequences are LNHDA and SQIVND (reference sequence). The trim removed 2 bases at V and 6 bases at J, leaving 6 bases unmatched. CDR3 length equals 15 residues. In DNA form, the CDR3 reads TGTGCCAGTAGTATATCGGGGGGGCTTGGCAATGAGCAGTTCTTC. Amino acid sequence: CASSISGGLGNEQFF. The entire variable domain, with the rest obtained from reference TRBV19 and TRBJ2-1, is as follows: DGGITQSPKYLFRKEGQNVTLSCEQNLNHDAMYWYRQDPGQGLRLIYYSQIVNDFQKGDIAEGYSVSREKKESFPLTVTSAQKNPTAFYLCASSISGGLGNEQFFGPGTRLTVL.

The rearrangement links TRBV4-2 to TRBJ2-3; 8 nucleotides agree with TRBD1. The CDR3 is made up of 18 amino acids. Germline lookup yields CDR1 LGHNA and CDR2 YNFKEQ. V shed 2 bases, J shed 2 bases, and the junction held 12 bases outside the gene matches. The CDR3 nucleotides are TGTGCCAGCAGCCAATTTGCACCGGGACAGGCGAACACAGATACGCAGTATTTT. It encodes CASSQFAPGQANTDTQYF.

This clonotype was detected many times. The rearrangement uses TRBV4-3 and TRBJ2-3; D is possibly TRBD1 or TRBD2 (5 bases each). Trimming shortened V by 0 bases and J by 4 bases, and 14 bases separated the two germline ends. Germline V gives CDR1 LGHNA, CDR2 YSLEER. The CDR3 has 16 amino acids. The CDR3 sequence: CASSQDQIGAADTQYF. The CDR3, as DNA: TGCGCCAGCAGCCAAGATCAAATCGGGGCAGCAGATACGCAGTATTTT.

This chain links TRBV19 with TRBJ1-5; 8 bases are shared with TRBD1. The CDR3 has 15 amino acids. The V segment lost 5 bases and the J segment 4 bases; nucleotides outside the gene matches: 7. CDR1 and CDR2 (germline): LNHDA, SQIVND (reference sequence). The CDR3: CASSGTGGLNQPQHF. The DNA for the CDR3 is TGTGCCAGTAGTGGAACAGGGGGACTTAATCAGCCCCAGCATTTT.

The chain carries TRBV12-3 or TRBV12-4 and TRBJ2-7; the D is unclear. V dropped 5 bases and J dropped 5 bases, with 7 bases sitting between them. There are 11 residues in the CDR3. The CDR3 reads CASSTGDEQYV. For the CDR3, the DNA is TGTGCCAGCAGTACTGGCGACGAGCAGTACGTC.

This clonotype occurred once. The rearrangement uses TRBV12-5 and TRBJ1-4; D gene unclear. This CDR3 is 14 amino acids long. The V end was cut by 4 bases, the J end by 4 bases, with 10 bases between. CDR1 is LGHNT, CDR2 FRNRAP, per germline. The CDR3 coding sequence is TGTGCTAGTGGTTGGGGTCGGGATAATGAAAAACTGTTTTTT. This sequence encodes CASGWGRDNEKLFF.

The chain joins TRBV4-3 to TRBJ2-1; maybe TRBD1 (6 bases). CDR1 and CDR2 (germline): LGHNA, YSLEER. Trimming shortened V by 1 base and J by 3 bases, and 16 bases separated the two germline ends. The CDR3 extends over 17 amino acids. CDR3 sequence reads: CASSQVFRGGNYNEQFF. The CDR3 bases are TGCGCCAGCAGCCAAGTTTTTAGAGGGGGTAACTACAATGAGCAGTTCTTC.

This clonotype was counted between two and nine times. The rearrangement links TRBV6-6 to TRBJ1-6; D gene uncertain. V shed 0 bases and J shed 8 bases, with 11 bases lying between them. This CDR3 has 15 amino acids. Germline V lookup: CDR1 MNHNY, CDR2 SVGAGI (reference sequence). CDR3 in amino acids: CASSYSIREDSPLHF. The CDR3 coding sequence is TGTGCCAGCAGTTACTCGATTAGGGAGGATTCACCCCTCCACTTT.

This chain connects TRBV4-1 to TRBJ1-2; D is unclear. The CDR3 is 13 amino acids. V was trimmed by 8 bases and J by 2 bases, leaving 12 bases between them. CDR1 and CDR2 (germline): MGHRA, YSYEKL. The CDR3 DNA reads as TGCGCCAGCGGGTCCGGGATAAACTATGGCTACACCTTC. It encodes CASGSGINYGYTF.

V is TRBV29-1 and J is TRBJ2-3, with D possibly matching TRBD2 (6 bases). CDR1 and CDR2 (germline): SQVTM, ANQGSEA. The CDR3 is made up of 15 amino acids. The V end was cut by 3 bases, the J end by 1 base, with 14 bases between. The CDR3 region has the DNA TGCAGCGTTGAGGCAGGGCGGGGAGGCACAGATACGCAGTATTTT. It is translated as CSVEAGRGGTDTQYF.

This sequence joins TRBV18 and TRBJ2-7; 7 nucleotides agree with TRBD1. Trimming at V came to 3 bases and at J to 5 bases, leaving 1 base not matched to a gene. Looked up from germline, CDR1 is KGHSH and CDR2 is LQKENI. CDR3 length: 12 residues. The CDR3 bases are TGTGCCAGCTCACCCAGGGGGAACGAGCAGTACGTC. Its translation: CASSPRGNEQYV.

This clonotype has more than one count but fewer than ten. The CDR3 nucleotides are TGTGCCAGTAGAGGGCGGGGGGACTACAATGAGCAGTTCTTC. Translation: CASRGRGDYNEQFF. The J gene is TRBJ2-1, the V gene TRBV19; 8 nucleotides align to TRBD2. V lost 6 bases to trimming and J lost 3 bases; unmatched junction nucleotides: 4. Looked up from germline, CDR1 is LNHDA and CDR2 is SQIVND (reference sequence). The CDR3 is 14 amino acids. The variable domain in full, completed from reference TRBV19 and TRBJ2-1, reads DGGITQSPKYLFRKEGQNVTLSCEQNLNHDAMYWYRQDPGQGLRLIYYSQIVNDFQKGDIAEGYSVSREKKESFPLTVTSAQKNPTAFYLCASRGRGDYNEQFFGPGTRLTVL.

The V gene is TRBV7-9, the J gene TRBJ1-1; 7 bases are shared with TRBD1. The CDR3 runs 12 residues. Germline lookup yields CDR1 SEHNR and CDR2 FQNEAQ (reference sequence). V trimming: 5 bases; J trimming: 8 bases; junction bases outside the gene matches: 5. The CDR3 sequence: CASSPGTAEAFF. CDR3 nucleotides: TGTGCCAGCAGCCCAGGGACAGCAGAAGCTTTCTTT. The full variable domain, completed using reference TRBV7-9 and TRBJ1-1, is DTGVSQNPRHKITKRGQNVTFRCDPISEHNRLYWYRQTLGQGPEFLTYFQNEAQLEKSRLLSDRFSAERPKGSFSTLEIQRTEQGDSAMYLCASSPGTAEAFFGQGTRLTVV.

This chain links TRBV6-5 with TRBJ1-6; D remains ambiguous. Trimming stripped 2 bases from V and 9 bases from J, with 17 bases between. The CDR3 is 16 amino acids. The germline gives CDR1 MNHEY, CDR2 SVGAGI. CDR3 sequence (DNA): TGTGCCAGCAGTTACAGGGAGGCTTGGGCCGGTTCACCCCTCCACTTT. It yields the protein CASSYREAWAGSPLHF.

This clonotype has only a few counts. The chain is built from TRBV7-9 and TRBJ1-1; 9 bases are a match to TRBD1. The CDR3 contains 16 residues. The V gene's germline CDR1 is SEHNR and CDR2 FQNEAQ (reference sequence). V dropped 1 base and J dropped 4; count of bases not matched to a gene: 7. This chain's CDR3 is CASSLGTGGGSTEAFF. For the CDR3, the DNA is TGTGCCAGCAGCTTAGGAACAGGGGGCGGGAGCACTGAAGCTTTCTTT.

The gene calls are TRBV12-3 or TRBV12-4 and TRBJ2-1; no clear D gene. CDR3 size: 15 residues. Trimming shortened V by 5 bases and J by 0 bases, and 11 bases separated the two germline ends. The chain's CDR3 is CASSQSSSSYNEQFF. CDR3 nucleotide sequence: TGTGCCAGCAGTCAGAGCAGTAGCTCCTACAATGAGCAGTTCTTC.

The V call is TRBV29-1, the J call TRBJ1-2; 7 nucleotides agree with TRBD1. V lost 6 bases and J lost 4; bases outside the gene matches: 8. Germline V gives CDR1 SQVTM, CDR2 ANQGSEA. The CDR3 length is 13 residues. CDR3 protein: CSVKQGLLYGYTF. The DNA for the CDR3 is TGCAGCGTAAAACAGGGGTTACTCTATGGCTACACCTTC.

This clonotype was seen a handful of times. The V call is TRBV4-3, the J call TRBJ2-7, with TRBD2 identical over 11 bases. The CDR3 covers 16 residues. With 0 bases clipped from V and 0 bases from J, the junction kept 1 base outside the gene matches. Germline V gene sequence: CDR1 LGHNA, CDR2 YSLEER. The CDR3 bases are TGCGCCAGCAGCCAAGATCTAGCGGGGGGCTCCTACGAGCAGTACTTC. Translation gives CASSQDLAGGSYEQYF.

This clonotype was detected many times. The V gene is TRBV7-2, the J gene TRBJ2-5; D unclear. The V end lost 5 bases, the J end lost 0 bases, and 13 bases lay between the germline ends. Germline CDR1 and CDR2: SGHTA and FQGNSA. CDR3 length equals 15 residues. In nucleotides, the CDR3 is TGTGCCAGCAGCCTCTATGTAGACTACCAAGAGACCCAGTACTTC. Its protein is CASSLYVDYQETQYF.

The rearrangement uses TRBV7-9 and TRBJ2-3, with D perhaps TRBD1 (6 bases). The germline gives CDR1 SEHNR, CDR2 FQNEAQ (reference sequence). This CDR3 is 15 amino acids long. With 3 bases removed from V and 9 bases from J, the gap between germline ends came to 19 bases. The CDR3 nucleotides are TGTGCCAGCAGCTTGATATCAACGGGACACCCGACGCAGTATTTT. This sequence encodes CASSLISTGHPTQYF.

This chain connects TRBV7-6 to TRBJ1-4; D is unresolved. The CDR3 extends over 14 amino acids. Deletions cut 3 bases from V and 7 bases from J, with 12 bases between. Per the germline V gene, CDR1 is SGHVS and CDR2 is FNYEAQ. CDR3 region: CASSLNPAGEKLFF. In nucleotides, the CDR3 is TGTGCCAGCAGCTTGAATCCCGCCGGTGAAAAACTGTTTTTT.

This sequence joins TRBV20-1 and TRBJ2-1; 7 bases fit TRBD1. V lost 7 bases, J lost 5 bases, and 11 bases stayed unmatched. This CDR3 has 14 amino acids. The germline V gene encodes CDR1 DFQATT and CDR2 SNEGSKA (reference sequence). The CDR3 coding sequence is TGCAGTGTCGACAGGGAAGGGGGCCACAATGAGCAGTTCTTC. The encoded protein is CSVDREGGHNEQFF.

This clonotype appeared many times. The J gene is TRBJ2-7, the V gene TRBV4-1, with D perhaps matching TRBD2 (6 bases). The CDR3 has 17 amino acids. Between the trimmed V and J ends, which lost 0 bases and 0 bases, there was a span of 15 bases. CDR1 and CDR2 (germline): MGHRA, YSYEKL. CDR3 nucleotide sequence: TGCGCCAGCAGCCAAGACCCCGGGGGTTATTCCTCCTACGAGCAGTACTTC. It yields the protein CASSQDPGGYSSYEQYF.

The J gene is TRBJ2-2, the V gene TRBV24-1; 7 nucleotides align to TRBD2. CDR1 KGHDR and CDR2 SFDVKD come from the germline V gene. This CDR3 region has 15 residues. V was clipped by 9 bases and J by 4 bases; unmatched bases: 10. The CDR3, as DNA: TGTGCCACCGCGCCCTACGGGGGGATCACCGGGGAGCTGTTTTTT. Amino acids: CATAPYGGITGELFF.

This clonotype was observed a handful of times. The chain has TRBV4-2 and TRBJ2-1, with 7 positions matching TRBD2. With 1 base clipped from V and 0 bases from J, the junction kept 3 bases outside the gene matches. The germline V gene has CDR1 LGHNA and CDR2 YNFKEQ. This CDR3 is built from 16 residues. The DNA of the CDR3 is TGTGCCAGCAGCCAAGGGGGGGGAAGCTCCTACAATGAGCAGTTCTTC. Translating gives CASSQGGGSSYNEQFF.

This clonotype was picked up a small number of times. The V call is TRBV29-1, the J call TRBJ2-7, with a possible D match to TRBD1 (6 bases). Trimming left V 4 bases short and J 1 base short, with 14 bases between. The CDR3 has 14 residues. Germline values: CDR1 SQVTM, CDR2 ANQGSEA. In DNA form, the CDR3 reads TGCAGCGTTGGAACAGGGATCAGGTCCTACGAGCAGTACTTC. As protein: CSVGTGIRSYEQYF.

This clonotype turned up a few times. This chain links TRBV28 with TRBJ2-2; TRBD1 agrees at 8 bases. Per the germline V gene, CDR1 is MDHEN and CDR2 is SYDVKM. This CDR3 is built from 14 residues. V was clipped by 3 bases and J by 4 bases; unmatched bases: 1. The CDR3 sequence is CASSFRGRTGELFF. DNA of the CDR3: TGTGCCAGCAGTTTCAGGGGGCGCACCGGGGAGCTGTTTTTT. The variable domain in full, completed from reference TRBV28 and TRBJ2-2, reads DVKVTQSSRYLVKRTGEKVFLECVQDMDHENMFWYRQDPGLGLRLIYFSYDVKMKEKGDIPEGYSVSREKKERFSLILESASTNQTSMYLCASSFRGRTGELFFGEGSRLTVL.

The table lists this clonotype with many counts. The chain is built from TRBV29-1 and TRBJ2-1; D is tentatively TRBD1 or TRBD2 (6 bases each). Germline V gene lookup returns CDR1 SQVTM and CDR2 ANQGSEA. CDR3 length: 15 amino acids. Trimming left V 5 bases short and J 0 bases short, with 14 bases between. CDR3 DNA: TGCAGCGTTAACGGGGGCTCAAACTCCTACAATGAGCAGTTCTTC. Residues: CSVNGGSNSYNEQFF.